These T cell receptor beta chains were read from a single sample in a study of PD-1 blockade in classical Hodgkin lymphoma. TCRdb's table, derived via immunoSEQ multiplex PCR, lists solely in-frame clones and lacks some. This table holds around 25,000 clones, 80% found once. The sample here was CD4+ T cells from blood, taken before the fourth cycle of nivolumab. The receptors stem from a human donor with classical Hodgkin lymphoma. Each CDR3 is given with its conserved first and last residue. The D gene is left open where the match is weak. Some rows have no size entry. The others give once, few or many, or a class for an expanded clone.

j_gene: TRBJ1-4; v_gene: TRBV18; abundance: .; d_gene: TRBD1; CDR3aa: CASSNTGTEGEKLFF; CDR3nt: TGTGCCAGCTCAAATACCGGGACAGAGGGTGAAAAACTGTTTTTT
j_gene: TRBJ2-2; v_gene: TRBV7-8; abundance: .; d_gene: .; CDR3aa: CASSGWGPGELFF; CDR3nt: TGTGCCAGCAGCGGCTGGGGGCCCGGGGAGCTGTTTTTT
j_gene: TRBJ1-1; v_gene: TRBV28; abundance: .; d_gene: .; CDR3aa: CASSLNLGGGAFF; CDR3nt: TGTGCCAGCAGTTTAAACCTCGGAGGGGGAGCTTTCTTT
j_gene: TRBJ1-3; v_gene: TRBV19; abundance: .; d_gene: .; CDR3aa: CASIYYPGNTIYF; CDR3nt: TGTGCCAGTATCTACTACCCTGGAAACACCATATATTTT
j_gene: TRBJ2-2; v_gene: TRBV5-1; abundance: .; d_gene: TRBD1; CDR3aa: CATGQGTTGELFF; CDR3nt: TGCGCCACTGGACAGGGGACTACCGGGGAGCTGTTTTTT
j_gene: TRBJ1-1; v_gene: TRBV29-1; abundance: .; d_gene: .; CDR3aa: CSVEYEGGTEAFF; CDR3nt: TGCAGCGTTGAATATGAGGGTGGCACTGAAGCTTTCTTT
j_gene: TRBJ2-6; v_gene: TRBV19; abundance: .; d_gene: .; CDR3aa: CASSYGTGSSGANVLTF; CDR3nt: TGTGCCAGTAGTTACGGGACGGGAAGCTCTGGGGCCAACGTCCTGACTTTC
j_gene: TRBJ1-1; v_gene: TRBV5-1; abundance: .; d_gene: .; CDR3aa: CASSFLGLLNTEAFF; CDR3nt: TGCGCCAGCAGCTTTCTGGGTTTGTTGAACACTGAAGCTTTCTTT
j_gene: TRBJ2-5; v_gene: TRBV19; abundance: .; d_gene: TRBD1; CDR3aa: CASSMGQGRETQYF; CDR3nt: TGTGCCAGTAGTATGGGACAGGGCCGAGAGACCCAGTACTTC
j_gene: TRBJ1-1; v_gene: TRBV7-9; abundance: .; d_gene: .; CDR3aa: CASSLERGRTEAFF; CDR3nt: TGTGCCAGCAGCTTAGAACGGGGGAGGACTGAAGCTTTCTTT
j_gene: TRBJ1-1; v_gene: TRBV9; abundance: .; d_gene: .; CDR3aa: CASSVVPGGTEAFF; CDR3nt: TGTGCCAGCAGCGTAGTACCAGGAGGGACTGAAGCTTTCTTT
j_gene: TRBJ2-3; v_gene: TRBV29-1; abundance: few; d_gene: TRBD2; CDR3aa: CSASGGESTDTQYF; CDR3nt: TGCAGCGCTAGCGGGGGGGAGAGCACAGATACGCAGTATTTT
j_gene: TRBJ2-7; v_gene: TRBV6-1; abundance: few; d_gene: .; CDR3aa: CASHGGTTYEQYF; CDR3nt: TGTGCCAGCCACGGAGGGACAACCTACGAGCAGTACTTC
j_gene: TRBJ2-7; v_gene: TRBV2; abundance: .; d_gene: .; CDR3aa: CASSGTYEQYF; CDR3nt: TGTGCCAGCAGCGGGACCTACGAGCAGTACTTC
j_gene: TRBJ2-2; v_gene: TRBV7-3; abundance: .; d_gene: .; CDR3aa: CASSLRPTGELFF; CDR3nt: TGTGCCAGCAGCTTACGACCGACCGGGGAGCTGTTTTTT
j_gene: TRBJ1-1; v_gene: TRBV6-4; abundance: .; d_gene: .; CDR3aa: CASAVDLNTEAFF; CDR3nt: TGTGCCAGTGCCGTTGATCTGAACACTGAAGCTTTCTTT
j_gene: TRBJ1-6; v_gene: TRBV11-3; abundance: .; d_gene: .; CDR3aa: CASSLERYSSYNSPLHF; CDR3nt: TGTGCCAGCAGCTTGGAGAGATATAGCTCCTATAATTCACCCCTCCACTTT
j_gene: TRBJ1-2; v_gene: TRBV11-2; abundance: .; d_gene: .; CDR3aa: CASSPTGQNYGYTF; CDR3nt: TGTGCCAGCAGCCCCACTGGACAGAACTATGGCTACACCTTC
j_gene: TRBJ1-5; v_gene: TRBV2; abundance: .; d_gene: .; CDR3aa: CASRVTNQPQHF; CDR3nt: TGTGCCAGCAGGGTAACGAATCAGCCCCAGCATTTT
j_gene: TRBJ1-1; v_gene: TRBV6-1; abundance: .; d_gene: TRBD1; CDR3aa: CASSEMDRVNTEAFF; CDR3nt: TGTGCCAGCAGTGAGATGGACAGGGTGAACACTGAAGCTTTCTTT
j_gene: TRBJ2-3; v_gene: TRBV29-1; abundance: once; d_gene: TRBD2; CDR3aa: CSVKRGFTDTQYF; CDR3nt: TGCAGCGTTAAGCGGGGGTTTACAGATACGCAGTATTTT
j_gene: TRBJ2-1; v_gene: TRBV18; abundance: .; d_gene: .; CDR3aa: CASSPPGGWEQFF; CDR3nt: TGTGCCAGCTCACCTCCGGGGGGCTGGGAGCAGTTCTTC
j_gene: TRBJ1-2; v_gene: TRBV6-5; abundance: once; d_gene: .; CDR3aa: CASRGGAQLEGYTF; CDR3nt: TGTGCCAGCAGGGGGGGGGCGCAATTGGAAGGCTACACCTTC
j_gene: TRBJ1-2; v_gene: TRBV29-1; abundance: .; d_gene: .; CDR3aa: CSVGNNRDRYGYTF; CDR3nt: TGCAGCGTTGGTAATAACAGGGACCGCTATGGCTACACCTTC
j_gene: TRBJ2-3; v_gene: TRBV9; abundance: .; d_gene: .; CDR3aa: CASSVGGTDTQYF; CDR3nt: TGTGCCAGCAGCGTAGGGGGTACAGATACGCAGTATTTT
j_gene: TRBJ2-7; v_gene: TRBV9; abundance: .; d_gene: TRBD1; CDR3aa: CASSVSGQLIYEQYF; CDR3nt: TGTGCCAGCAGCGTCTCGGGACAGCTAATCTACGAGCAGTACTTC
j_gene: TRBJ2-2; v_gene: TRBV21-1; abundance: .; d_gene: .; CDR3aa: CASSKPPGQGPYPNTGELFF; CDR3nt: TGTGCCAGCAGCAAACCTCCGGGACAGGGCCCCTACCCGAACACCGGGGAGCTGTTTTTT
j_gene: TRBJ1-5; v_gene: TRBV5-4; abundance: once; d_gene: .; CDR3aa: CASSLGRQPQHF; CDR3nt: TGTGCCAGCAGCTTGGGTCGGCAGCCCCAGCATTTT
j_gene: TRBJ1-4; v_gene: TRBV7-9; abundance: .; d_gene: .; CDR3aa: CASRSGELEKLFF; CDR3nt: TGTGCCAGCAGATCAGGGGAACTCGAAAAACTGTTTTTT
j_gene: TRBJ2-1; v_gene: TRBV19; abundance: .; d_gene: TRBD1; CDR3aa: CASSKRPGTGVDEQFF; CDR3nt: TGTGCCAGTAGTAAACGCCCCGGGACAGGAGTCGATGAGCAGTTCTTC
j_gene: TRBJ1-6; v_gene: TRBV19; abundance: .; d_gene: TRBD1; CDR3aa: CASSIGTGNSPLHF; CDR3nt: TGTGCCAGTAGTATCGGGACAGGGAATTCACCCCTCCACTTT
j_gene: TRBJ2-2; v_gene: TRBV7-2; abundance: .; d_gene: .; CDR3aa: CASSSLGQLIAGELFF; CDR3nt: TGTGCCAGCAGCTCTCTCGGACAGCTCATAGCCGGGGAGCTGTTTTTT
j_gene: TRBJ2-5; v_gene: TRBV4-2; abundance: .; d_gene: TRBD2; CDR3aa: CASSQGKLAGDQETQYF; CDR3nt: TGTGCCAGCAGCCAAGGGAAACTAGCGGGGGACCAAGAGACCCAGTACTTC
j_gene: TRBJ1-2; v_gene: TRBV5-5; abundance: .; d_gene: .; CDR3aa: CASSQTGRRADGYTF; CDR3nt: TGTGCCAGTTCACAAACGGGGAGGCGGGCCGATGGCTACACCTTC
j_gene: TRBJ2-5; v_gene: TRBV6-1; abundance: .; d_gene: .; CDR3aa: CASSPGLDAQETQYF; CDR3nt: TGTGCCAGCAGCCCGGGGTTGGATGCCCAAGAGACCCAGTACTTC
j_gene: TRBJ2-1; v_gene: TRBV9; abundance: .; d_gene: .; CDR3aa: CASSRDGSAYNEQFF; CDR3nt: TGTGCCAGCAGCCGTGACGGCTCGGCCTACAATGAGCAGTTCTTC
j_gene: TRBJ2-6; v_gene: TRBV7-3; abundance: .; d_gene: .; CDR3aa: CASGNGGTGANVLTF; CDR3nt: TGTGCCAGCGGAAACGGAGGGACTGGGGCCAACGTCCTGACTTTC
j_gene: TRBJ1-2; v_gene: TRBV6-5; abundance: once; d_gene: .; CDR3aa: CASSYSPDRTYDYTF; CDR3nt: TGTGCCAGCAGTTACTCGCCCGACAGGACTTATGACTACACCTTC
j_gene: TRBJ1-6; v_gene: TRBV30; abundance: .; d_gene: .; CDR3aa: CAWRGGVGNLHF; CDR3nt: TGTGCCTGGAGGGGTGGAGTCGGAAACCTCCACTTT
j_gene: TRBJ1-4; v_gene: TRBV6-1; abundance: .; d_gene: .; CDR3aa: CASSVAGSGTTNEKLFF; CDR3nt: TGTGCCAGCAGTGTCGCGGGGTCAGGCACAACTAATGAAAAACTGTTTTTT